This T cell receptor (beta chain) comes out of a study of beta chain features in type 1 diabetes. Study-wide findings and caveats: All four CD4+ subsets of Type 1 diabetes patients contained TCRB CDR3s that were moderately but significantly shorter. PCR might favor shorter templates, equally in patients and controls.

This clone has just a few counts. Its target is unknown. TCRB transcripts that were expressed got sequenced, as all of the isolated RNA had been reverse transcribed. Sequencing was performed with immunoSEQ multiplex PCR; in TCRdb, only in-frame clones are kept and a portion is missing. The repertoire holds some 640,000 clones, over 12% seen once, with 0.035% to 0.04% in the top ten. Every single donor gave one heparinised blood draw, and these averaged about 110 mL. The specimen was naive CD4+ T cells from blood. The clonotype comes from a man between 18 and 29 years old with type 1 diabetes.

The CDR3 DNA follows: TGCGCCAGCAGTAAGGAGGGGGACTTCTACAATGAGCAGTTCTTC. Translated, it gives CASSKEGDFYNEQFF. This chain joins TRBV5-1 and TRBJ2-1, with D tentatively TRBD1 or TRBD2 (6 bases each). V lost 5 bases, J lost 3 bases, and 15 bases lay in between. Germline V CDR1 and CDR2: SGHRS, YFSETQ. The CDR3 covers 15 residues.